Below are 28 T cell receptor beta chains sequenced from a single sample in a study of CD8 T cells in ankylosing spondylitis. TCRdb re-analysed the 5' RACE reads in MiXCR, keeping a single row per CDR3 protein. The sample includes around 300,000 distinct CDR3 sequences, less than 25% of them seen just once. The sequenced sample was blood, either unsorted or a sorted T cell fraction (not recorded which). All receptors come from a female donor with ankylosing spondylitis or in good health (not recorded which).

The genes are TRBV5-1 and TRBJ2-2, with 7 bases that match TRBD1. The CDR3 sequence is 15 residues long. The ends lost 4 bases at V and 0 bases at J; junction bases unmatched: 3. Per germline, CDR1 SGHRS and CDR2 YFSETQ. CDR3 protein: CASSQGQPNTGELFF. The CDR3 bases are TGCGCCAGCAGCCAGGGACAGCCGAACACCGGGGAGCTGTTTTTT.

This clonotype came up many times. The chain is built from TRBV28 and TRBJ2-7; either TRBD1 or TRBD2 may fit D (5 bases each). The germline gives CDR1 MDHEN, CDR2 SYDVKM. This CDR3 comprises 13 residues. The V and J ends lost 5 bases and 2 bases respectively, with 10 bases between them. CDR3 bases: TGTGCCAGCAGTGGGGACGGAACCTACGAGCAGTACTTC. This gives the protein CASSGDGTYEQYF.

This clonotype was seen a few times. The CDR3 nucleotides read TGTGCCAGCAGCCCGACCAAAAACGTCCTGACTTTC. This codes for CASSPTKNVLTF. V and J are TRBV6-5 and TRBJ2-6, with D hard to call. CDR3 size: 12 residues. Germline V gives CDR1 MNHEY, CDR2 SVGAGI. V lost 6 bases and J lost 10, with 10 bases in between.

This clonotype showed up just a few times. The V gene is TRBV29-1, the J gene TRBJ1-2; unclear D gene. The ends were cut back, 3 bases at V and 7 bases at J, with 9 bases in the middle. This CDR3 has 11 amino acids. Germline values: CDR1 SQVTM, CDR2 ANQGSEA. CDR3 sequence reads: CSVDTDGGYTF. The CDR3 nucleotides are TGCAGCGTTGATACGGATGGTGGCTACACCTTC. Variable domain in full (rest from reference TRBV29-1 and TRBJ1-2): SAVISQKPSRDICQRGTSLTIQCQVDSQVTMMFWYRQQPGQSLTLIATANQGSEATYESGFVIDKFPISRPNLTFSTLTVSNMSPEDSSIYLCSVDTDGGYTFGSGTRLTVV.

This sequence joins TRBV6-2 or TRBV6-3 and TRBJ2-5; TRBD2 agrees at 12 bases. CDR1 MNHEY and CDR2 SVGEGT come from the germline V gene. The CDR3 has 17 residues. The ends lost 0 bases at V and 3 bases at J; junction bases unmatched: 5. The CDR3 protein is CASSYSRLAGEEETQYF. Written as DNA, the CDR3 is TGTGCCAGCAGTTACTCGCGACTAGCGGGAGAGGAAGAGACCCAGTACTTC.

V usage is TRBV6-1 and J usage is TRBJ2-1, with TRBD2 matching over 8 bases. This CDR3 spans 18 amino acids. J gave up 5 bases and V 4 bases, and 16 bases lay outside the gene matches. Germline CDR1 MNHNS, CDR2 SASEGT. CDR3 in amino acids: CASSASMVKREYHNEQFF. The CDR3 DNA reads TGTGCCAGCAGTGCGTCAATGGTTAAGCGGGAGTACCACAATGAGCAGTTCTTC.

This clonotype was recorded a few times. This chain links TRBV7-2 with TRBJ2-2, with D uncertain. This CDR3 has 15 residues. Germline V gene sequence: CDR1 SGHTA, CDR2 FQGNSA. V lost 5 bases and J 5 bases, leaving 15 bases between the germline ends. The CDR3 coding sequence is TGTGCCAGCAGCCCCGAGATGGCAAGGACCGGGGAGCTGTTTTTT. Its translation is CASSPEMARTGELFF.

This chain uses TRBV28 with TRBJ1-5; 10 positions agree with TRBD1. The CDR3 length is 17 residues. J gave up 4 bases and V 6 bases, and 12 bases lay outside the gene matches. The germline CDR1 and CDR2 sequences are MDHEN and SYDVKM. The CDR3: CASSHKDRGDTNQPQHF. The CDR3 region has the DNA TGTGCCAGCAGCCACAAGGACAGGGGGGATACAAATCAGCCCCAGCATTTT.

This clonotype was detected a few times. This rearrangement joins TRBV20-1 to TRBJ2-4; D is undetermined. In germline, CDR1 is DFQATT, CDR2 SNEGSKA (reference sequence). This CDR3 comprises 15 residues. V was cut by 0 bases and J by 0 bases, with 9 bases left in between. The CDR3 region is CSARDGNRAKNIQYF. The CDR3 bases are TGCAGTGCTAGAGATGGCAACAGAGCCAAAAACATTCAGTACTTC.

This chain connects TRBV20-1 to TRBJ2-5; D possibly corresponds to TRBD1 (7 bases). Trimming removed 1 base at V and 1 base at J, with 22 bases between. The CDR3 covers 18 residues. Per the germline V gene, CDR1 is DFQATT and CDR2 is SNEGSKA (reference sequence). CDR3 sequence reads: CSARAPGRGTAVQETQYF. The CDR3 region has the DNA TGCAGTGCTAGAGCTCCTGGCAGGGGGACTGCTGTCCAAGAGACCCAGTACTTC.

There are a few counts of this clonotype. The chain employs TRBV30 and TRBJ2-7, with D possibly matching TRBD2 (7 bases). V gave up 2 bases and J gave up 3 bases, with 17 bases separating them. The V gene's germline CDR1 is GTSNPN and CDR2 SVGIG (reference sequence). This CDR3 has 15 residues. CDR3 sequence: CAWSKPAGAVYEQYF. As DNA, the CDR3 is TGTGCCTGGAGTAAACCGGCGGGGGCCGTCTACGAGCAGTACTTC.

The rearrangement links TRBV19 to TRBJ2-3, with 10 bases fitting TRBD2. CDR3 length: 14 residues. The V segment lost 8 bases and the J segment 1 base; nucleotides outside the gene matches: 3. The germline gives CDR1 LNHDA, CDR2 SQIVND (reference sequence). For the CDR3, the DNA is TGTGCCAGTTCTAGCGGGAGTGGCACAGATACGCAGTATTTT. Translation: CASSSGSGTDTQYF.

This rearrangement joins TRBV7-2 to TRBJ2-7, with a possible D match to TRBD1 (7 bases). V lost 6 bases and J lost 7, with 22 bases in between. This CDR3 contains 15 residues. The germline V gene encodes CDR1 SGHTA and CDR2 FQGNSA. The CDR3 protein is CASSNSGGTSWEQYF. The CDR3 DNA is TGTGCCAGCAGTAATTCAGGGGGGACCTCGTGGGAGCAGTACTTC.

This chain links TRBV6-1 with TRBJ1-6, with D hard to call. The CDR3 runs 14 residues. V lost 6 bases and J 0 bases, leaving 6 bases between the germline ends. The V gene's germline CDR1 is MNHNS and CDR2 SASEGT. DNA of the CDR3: TGTGCCAGCAGGGAAAGCTCCTATAATTCACCCCTCCACTTT. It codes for CASRESSYNSPLHF.

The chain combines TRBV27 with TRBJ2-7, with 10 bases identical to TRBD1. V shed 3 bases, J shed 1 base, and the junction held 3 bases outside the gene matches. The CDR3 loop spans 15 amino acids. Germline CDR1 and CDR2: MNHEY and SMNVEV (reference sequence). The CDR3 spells CASSLRGQGSYEQYF. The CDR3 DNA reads TGTGCCAGCAGTTTGAGGGGACAGGGGTCCTACGAGCAGTACTTC.

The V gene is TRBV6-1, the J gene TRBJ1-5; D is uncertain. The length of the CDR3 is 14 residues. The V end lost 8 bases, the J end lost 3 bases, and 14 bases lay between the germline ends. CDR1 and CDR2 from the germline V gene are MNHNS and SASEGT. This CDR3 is CASSKAAINQPQHF. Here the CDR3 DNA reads TGTGCCAGCTCTAAGGCGGCTATCAATCAGCCCCAGCATTTT.

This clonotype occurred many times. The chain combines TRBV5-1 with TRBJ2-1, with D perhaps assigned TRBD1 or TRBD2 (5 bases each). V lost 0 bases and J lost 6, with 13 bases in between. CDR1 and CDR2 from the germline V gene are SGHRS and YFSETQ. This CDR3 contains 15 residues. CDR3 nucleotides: TGCGCCAGCAGCTTGGCCGGGGACGCTGGCAATGAGCAGTTCTTC. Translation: CASSLAGDAGNEQFF.

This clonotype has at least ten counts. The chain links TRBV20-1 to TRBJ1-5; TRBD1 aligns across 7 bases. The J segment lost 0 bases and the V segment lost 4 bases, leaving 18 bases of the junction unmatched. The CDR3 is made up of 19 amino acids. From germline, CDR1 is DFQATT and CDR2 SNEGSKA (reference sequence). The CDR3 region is CSATTSGDSLSYSNQPQHF. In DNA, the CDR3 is TGCAGTGCTACGACATCCGGGGACAGTCTTTCATATAGCAATCAGCCCCAGCATTTT.

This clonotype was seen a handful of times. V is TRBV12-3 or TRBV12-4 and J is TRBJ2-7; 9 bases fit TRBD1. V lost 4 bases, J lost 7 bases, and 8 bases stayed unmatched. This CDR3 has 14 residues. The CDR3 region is CASSSGTGTGEQYF. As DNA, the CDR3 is TGTGCCAGCAGTTCGGGGACAGGGACTGGAGAGCAGTACTTC.

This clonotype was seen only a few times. The CDR3 protein is CSARDRVAMSYEQYF. CDR3 coding DNA: TGCAGTGCTAGAGATAGGGTAGCGATGTCCTACGAGCAGTACTTC. This chain links TRBV20-1 with TRBJ2-7, with TRBD2 as a possible D gene (5 bases). CDR1 and CDR2 from the germline V gene are DFQATT and SNEGSKA (reference sequence). This CDR3 spans 15 amino acids. Trimming shortened V by 0 bases and J by 1 base, and 13 bases separated the two germline ends.

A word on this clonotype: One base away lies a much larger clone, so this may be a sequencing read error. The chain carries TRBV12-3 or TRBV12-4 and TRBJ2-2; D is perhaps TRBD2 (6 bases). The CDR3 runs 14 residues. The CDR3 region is CTSTSGVGTGELFF. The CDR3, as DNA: TGTACCAGCACCTCGGGGGTGGGCACCGGGGAGCTGTTTTTT.

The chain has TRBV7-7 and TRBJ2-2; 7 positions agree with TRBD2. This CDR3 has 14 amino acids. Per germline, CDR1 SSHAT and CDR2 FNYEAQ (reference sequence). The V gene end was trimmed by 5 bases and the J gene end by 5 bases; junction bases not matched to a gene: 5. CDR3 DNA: TGTGCCAGCAGCCCCGGACTAGTGACCGGGGAGCTGTTTTTT. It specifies CASSPGLVTGELFF.

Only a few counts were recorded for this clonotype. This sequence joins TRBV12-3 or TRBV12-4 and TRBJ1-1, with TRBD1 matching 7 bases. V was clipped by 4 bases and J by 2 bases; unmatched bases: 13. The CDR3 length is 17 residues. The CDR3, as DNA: TGTGCCAGCAGTTCCCCCAGGACAGGTAGCCAAAACACTGAAGCTTTCTTT. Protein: CASSSPRTGSQNTEAFF.

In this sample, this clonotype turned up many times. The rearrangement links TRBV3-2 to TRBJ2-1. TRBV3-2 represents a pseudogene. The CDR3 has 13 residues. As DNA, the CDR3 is TGTGCCAGCAGCCAAGTTCGGGATCGGGAGCAGTTCTTC. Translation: CASSQVRDREQFF.

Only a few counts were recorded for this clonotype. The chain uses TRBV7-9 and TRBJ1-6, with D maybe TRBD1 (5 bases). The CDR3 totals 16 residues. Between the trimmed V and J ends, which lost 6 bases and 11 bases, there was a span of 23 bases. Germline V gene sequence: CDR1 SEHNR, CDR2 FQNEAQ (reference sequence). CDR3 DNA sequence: TGTGCCAGCAGTCGGGGGGGGAAGCCGGGTGCGACACCCCTCCACTTT. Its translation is CASSRGGKPGATPLHF.

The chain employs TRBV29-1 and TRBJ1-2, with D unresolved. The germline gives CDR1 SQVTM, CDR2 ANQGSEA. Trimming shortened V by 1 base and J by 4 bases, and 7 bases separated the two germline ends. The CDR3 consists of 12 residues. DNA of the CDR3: TGCAGCGTTGAAGGGCCTTCCTATGGCTACACCTTC. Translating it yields CSVEGPSYGYTF.

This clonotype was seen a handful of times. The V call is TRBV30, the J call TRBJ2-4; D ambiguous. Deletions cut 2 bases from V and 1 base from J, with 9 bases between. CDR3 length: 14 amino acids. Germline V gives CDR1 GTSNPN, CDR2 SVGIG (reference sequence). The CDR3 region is CAWSMETAKNIQYF. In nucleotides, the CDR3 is TGTGCCTGGAGTATGGAAACGGCCAAAAACATTCAGTACTTC.

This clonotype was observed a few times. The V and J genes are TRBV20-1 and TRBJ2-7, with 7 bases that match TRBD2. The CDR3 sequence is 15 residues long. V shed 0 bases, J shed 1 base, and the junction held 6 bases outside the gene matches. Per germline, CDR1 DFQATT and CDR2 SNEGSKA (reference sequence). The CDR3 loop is CSARDRRGGSYEQYF. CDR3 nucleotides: TGCAGTGCTAGAGACCGGCGGGGAGGGTCCTACGAGCAGTACTTC.